What follows are 21 T cell receptor beta chains derived from one specimen sequenced in a study of T-cell memory formation after mild COVID-19. From the 5' RACE reads, TCRdb called clonotypes with MiXCR, one entry per CDR3 protein. The table records approximately 400,000 distinct CDR3 sequences, roughly 26% of them present only once. The sequencing input was PBMCs or a T cell subset sorted from them (not recorded which). The receptor set was obtained from an adult woman who had mild COVID-19 (a few samples of this study predate the infection). Cell type and time point are not known.

This clonotype appeared many times. V usage is TRBV7-2 and J usage is TRBJ2-7, with 10 bases identical to TRBD1. The CDR3 length is 14 residues. CDR1 is SGHTA and CDR2 is FQGNSA in the germline V gene. V dropped 3 bases and J dropped 2; count of bases not matched to a gene: 1. CDR3: CASSFGTGAYEQYF. In nucleotides, the CDR3 is TGTGCCAGCAGCTTCGGGACAGGGGCCTACGAGCAGTACTTC.

In this sample, this clonotype turned up a few times. The chain links TRBV12-3 or TRBV12-4 to TRBJ2-3, with TRBD1 identical over 7 bases. This CDR3 comprises 17 residues. V shed 1 base, J shed 1 base, and the junction held 8 bases outside the gene matches. The CDR3 here is CASSLGVPGTGTDTQYF. DNA for the CDR3: TGTGCCAGCAGTTTAGGGGTCCCCGGGACAGGCACAGATACGCAGTATTTT.

This clonotype was recorded a few times. The rearrangement joins TRBV24-1 to TRBJ1-5; D is unresolved. There are 14 residues in the CDR3. Germline CDR1 and CDR2: KGHDR and SFDVKD. V lost 7 bases, J lost 3 bases, and 12 bases lay in between. Here the CDR3 DNA reads TGTGCCACCAGCGAAGGCGGGGTCAATCAGCCCCAGCATTTT. Protein: CATSEGGVNQPQHF.

The chain is built from TRBV7-6 and TRBJ2-3, with D possibly being TRBD2 (6 bases). V was cut by 1 base and J by 5 bases, with 13 bases left in between. The CDR3 has 15 amino acids. The V gene's germline CDR1 is SGHVS and CDR2 FNYEAQ. CDR3: CASSLDGQGGDTQYF. CDR3 nucleotides: TGTGCCAGCAGCTTAGATGGCCAGGGAGGAGATACGCAGTATTTT.

The rearrangement joins TRBV6-5 to TRBJ2-3; D is uncertain. The V end lost 6 bases, the J end lost 0 bases, and 10 bases lay between the germline ends. The germline V gene encodes CDR1 MNHEY and CDR2 SVGAGI. The CDR3 runs 14 residues. Here the CDR3 DNA reads TGTGCCAGCAGCCTGACACTTAGCACAGATACGCAGTATTTT. It specifies CASSLTLSTDTQYF.

The J gene is TRBJ2-3, the V gene TRBV29-1; 7 nucleotides agree with TRBD1. CDR3 size: 14 residues. Germline V gene data show CDR1 as SQVTM and CDR2 as ANQGSEA. V shed 7 bases and J 3 bases; nucleotides not matched to a gene: 10. CDR3 in amino acids: CSGARGGPTDTQYF. As DNA, the CDR3 is TGCAGCGGTGCGAGAGGGGGCCCGACAGATACGCAGTATTTT.

This clonotype was counted once. The chain carries TRBV11-1 and TRBJ1-1; D perhaps matches TRBD1 (6 bases). The germline gives CDR1 SGHAT, CDR2 FQDESV (reference sequence). This CDR3 has 15 amino acids. Deletions cut 1 base from V and 2 bases from J, with 11 bases between. The CDR3 nucleotides are TGTGCCAGCAGCTTAGTGCAGGGGACCAACACTGAAGCTTTCTTT. It yields the protein CASSLVQGTNTEAFF.

This clonotype was detected ten times or more. The chain has TRBV6-1 and TRBJ2-2, with TRBD1 matching over 8 bases. CDR1 is MNHNS, CDR2 SASEGT, per germline. The CDR3 has 13 residues. Trimming cost V 6 bases and J 5 bases; bases outside gene matches: 2. The CDR3 here is CASRQGETGELFF. For the CDR3, the DNA is TGTGCCAGCAGACAGGGGGAAACCGGGGAGCTGTTTTTT.

This clonotype appeared a few times. The chain carries TRBV2 and TRBJ2-2, with 8 nucleotides matching TRBD1. The V gene's germline CDR1 is SNHLY and CDR2 FYNNEI. Losses at the gene ends were 4 bases for V and 1 base for J; bases not matched to a gene: 2. This CDR3 region has 15 residues. The CDR3 nucleotides read TGTGCCAGCAGTGTTGGGACAGGGAACACCGGGGAGCTGTTTTTT. It specifies CASSVGTGNTGELFF.

The chain has TRBV4-1 and TRBJ2-7, with D unresolved. From germline, CDR1 is MGHRA and CDR2 YSYEKL. V shed 4 bases and J shed 2 bases, with 15 bases lying between them. This CDR3 spans 15 amino acids. The CDR3 coding sequence is TGCGCCAGCAGCCCTCTACTTCCCGCCGCCTACGAGCAGTACTTC. Amino acid sequence: CASSPLLPAAYEQYF.

The V and J genes are TRBV20-1 and TRBJ2-1; D is undetermined. Between the trimmed V and J ends, which lost 6 bases and 5 bases, there was a span of 20 bases. This CDR3 is 15 amino acids long. The germline gives CDR1 DFQATT, CDR2 SNEGSKA (reference sequence). CDR3 in DNA: TGCAGTGCCCTCCCCCCTTGGCGGAGAGACAATGAGCAGTTCTTC. Translated, it gives CSALPPWRRDNEQFF.

This clonotype was seen only a few times. The chain is built from TRBV12-3 or TRBV12-4 and TRBJ2-7; D remains ambiguous. Trimming left V 3 bases short and J 5 bases short, with 8 bases between. The CDR3 spans 12 residues. As DNA, the CDR3 is TGTGCCAGCAGTTTGGGTTATGACGAGCAGTACTTC. Its translation: CASSLGYDEQYF.

This clonotype was recorded only once. The rearrangement uses TRBV6-5 and TRBJ2-2, with D possibly being TRBD1 (6 bases). Germline-derived CDR1 and CDR2 are MNHEY and SVGAGI. The ends were cut back, 4 bases at V and 6 bases at J, with 15 bases in the middle. The CDR3 is 15 amino acids. CDR3 DNA sequence: TGTGCCAGCAGTTTGGCAGGGGCGGTGTCCGGGGAGCTGTTTTTT. Protein sequence: CASSLAGAVSGELFF.

This clonotype was observed a few times. The CDR3 is CSAPRGRGLGEQYF. The CDR3 coding sequence is TGCAGTGCCCCAAGAGGTCGGGGATTGGGCGAGCAGTACTTC. V usage is TRBV20-1 and J usage is TRBJ2-7, with a tentative D call TRBD2 (5 bases). CDR3 length: 14 amino acids. The V end lost 6 bases, the J end lost 6 bases, and 21 bases lay between the germline ends. The germline gives CDR1 DFQATT, CDR2 SNEGSKA (reference sequence).

This clonotype was detected ten times or more. This chain links TRBV3-1 with TRBJ2-5, with D perhaps matching TRBD2 (6 bases). The CDR3 is 13 amino acids. Per germline, CDR1 LGHDT and CDR2 YNNKEL (reference sequence). Trimming cost V 1 base and J 5 bases, with 8 bases left between them. The CDR3 spells CASSQGGRETQYF. As DNA, the CDR3 is TGTGCCAGCAGCCAAGGAGGGAGGGAGACCCAGTACTTC.

This clonotype turned up a few times. This chain connects TRBV5-1 to TRBJ2-3; tentative D call: TRBD1 (5 bases). The CDR3 has 15 amino acids. CDR1 and CDR2 (germline): SGHRS, YFSETQ. V gave up 0 bases and J gave up 4 bases, with 12 bases separating them. The CDR3 loop reads CASSLGQGPPDTQYF. As DNA, the CDR3 is TGCGCCAGCAGCTTGGGGCAGGGTCCTCCAGATACGCAGTATTTT.

This clonotype was found a few times. This chain joins TRBV20-1 and TRBJ2-5; D is uncertain. Trimming cost V 1 base and J 2 bases, with 8 bases left between them. The CDR3 contains 13 residues. The germline CDR1 and CDR2 sequences are DFQATT and SNEGSKA (reference sequence). The CDR3 DNA reads as TGCAGTGCTAGAGTCCAGTCTCAAGAGACCCAGTACTTC. It codes for CSARVQSQETQYF.

The chain has TRBV6-2 or TRBV6-3 and TRBJ2-1; D not certain. From germline, CDR1 is MNHEY and CDR2 SVGEGT. The CDR3 runs to 14 residues. With 0 bases removed from V and 15 bases from J, the gap between germline ends came to 18 bases. The CDR3 loop reads CASSYSTLARSGFF. The CDR3 DNA is TGTGCCAGCAGTTACTCGACATTGGCCAGATCCGGGTTCTTC.

Only a few counts were recorded for this clonotype. The J gene is TRBJ2-7, the V gene TRBV15; 11 bases are a match to TRBD2. Trimming removed 0 bases from V and 5 bases from J; junction bases left unmatched: 6. CDR3 length: 16 residues. Germline assignment: CDR1 LNHNV and CDR2 YYDKDF (reference sequence). The CDR3 protein is CATSRELAGGWDEQYF. In DNA, the CDR3 is TGTGCCACCAGCAGAGAATTAGCGGGAGGGTGGGACGAGCAGTACTTC.

The chain uses TRBV20-1 and TRBJ1-6; a possible D gene is TRBD1 (5 bases). Deletions cut 6 bases from V and 10 bases from J, with 16 bases between. CDR1 and CDR2 (germline): DFQATT, SNEGSKA (reference sequence). The CDR3 is 13 amino acids. The CDR3 sequence: CSALQGGSSPLHF. The CDR3 region has the DNA TGCAGTGCGCTCCAGGGTGGGAGCTCACCCCTCCACTTT.

This clonotype occurred a few times. The chain couples TRBV6-6 to TRBJ2-7; D unclear. Per germline, CDR1 MNHNY and CDR2 SVGAGI (reference sequence). V shed 6 bases and J shed 5 bases, with 14 bases lying between them. The CDR3 consists of 13 residues. The CDR3 loop reads CASSRPGWDEQYF. DNA of the CDR3: TGTGCCAGCAGCCGCCCGGGCTGGGACGAGCAGTACTTC.